A single sample is the source of the 28 T cell receptor beta chains below, sequenced in a study of chemoradiotherapy in HPV16-positive cancers. Method: immunoSEQ multiplex PCR; TCRdb's copy keeps in-frame clones and lacks some. The table shows some 12,000 clones, with about two thirds occurring only once. This specimen was collected from a patient who underwent chemoradiotherapy. These receptors were collected from a human donor with HPV-associated anogenital cancer.

This clone showed up just once. The rearrangement uses TRBV30 and TRBJ1-1; tentatively, D is TRBD1 (5 bases). V lost 8 bases and J lost 5, with 18 bases in between. There are 13 residues in the CDR3. The germline V gene has CDR1 GTSNPN and CDR2 SVGIG (reference sequence). The DNA for the CDR3 is TGTGCCGCCCCAAATGTGGAGGGGACTGAAGCTTTCTTT. Protein: CAAPNVEGTEAFF. The full variable domain, rest sourced from reference TRBV30 and TRBJ1-1, is SQTIHQWPATLVQPVGSPLSLECTVEGTSNPNLYWYRQAAGRGLQLLFYSVGIGQISSEVPQNLSASRPQDRQFILSSKKLLLSDSGFYLCAAPNVEGTEAFFGQGTRLTVV.

The chain is built from TRBV11-2 and TRBJ2-3, with D perhaps matching TRBD1 (6 bases). Trimming removed 6 bases at V and 0 bases at J, with 13 bases between. Germline CDR1 reads SGHAT; CDR2 reads FQNNGV. CDR3 length: 15 amino acids. This CDR3 is CASSSAGTSTDTQYF. The CDR3 DNA reads as TGTGCCAGCAGTTCCGCCGGGACAAGCACAGATACGCAGTATTTT.

The gene calls are TRBV19 and TRBJ2-1; 9 positions match TRBD2. This CDR3 is built from 16 residues. Trimming cost V 4 bases and J 2 bases; bases outside gene matches: 6. The germline V gene encodes CDR1 LNHDA and CDR2 SQIVND (reference sequence). DNA of the CDR3: TGTGCCAGTAGTAACCAGGGACTAGCCGCCTACAATGAGCAGTTCTTC. It translates to CASSNQGLAAYNEQFF.

The V and J genes are TRBV5-1 and TRBJ2-3, with TRBD2 identical over 9 bases. This CDR3 has 15 residues. After removal of 1 base from V and 1 base from J, the junction contained 1 base not matched to a gene. The germline CDR1 and CDR2 sequences are SGHRS and YFSETQ. The CDR3 DNA is TGCGCCAGCAGCTTGCAGCGGGAGGGCACAGATACGCAGTATTTT. Translated, it gives CASSLQREGTDTQYF.

Remarks on this clone: The same CDR3 arises from other DNA sequences in this sample as well. J is TRBJ2-7 and V is TRBV4-2; 11 nucleotides line up with TRBD2. CDR1 and CDR2 from the germline V gene are LGHNA and YNFKEQ. V gave up 0 bases and J gave up 3 bases; unmatched junction bases: 1. The CDR3 spans 15 residues. CDR3 sequence reads: CASSQDTSGSYEQYF. DNA of the CDR3: TGTGCCAGCAGCCAAGATACTAGCGGGAGCTACGAGCAGTACTTC.

This chain links TRBV2 with TRBJ1-2; the D is unclear. The CDR3 covers 14 residues. Trimming shortened V by 2 bases and J by 4 bases, and 11 bases separated the two germline ends. From germline, CDR1 is SNHLY and CDR2 FYNNEI. CDR3 region: CASSETQNIYGYTF. Here the CDR3 DNA reads TGTGCCAGCAGTGAAACCCAGAACATCTATGGCTACACCTTC.

J is TRBJ2-5 and V is TRBV19; D is uncertain. Trimming cost V 0 bases and J 5 bases, with 7 bases left between them. CDR1 is LNHDA, CDR2 SQIVND, per germline (reference sequence). The CDR3 is made up of 13 amino acids. This chain's CDR3 is CASSIDIGETQYF. The CDR3 bases are TGTGCCAGTAGTATAGACATAGGCGAGACCCAGTACTTC.

This clone has just one count. The V gene is TRBV18, the J gene TRBJ2-2, with D uncertain. The CDR3 runs to 20 residues. Germline V gene lookup returns CDR1 KGHSH and CDR2 LQKENI. The ends were cut back, 1 base at V and 0 bases at J, with 21 bases in the middle. DNA for the CDR3: TGTGCCAGCTCACCACTGGTGTCGTCCCTGACGACGACGAACACCGGGGAGCTGTTTTTT. Encoded protein: CASSPLVSSLTTTNTGELFF.

The chain carries TRBV7-9 and TRBJ2-7; TRBD2 might be the D (5 bases). The CDR3 is 14 amino acids. CDR1 is SEHNR and CDR2 is FQNEAQ in the germline V gene (reference sequence). Trimming cost V 4 bases and J 3 bases, with 13 bases left between them. This CDR3 is CASSSGNHIYEQYF. Here the CDR3 DNA reads TGTGCCAGCAGCTCGGGAAATCACATCTACGAGCAGTACTTC.

V is TRBV5-1 and J is TRBJ2-7; 10 nucleotides agree with TRBD1. This CDR3 contains 14 residues. CDR1 and CDR2 (germline): SGHRS, YFSETQ. The J segment lost 4 bases and the V segment lost 4 bases, leaving 5 bases of the junction unmatched. The CDR3 nucleotides read TGCGCCAGCAGCCCAAGGACAGGGGGGTACGAGCAGTACTTC. This sequence encodes CASSPRTGGYEQYF. The entire variable domain, with the rest obtained from reference TRBV5-1 and TRBJ2-7, is as follows: KAGVTQTPRYLIKTRGQQVTLSCSPISGHRSVSWYQQTPGQGLQFLFEYFSETQRNKGNFPGRFSGRQFSNSRSEMNVSTLELGDSALYLCASSPRTGGYEQYFGPGTRLTVT.

This clone came up a few times. CDR3 residues: CASSVATLGQNEQFF. CDR3 nucleotides: TGTGCCAGCAGCGTAGCTACGTTAGGGCAGAATGAGCAGTTCTTC. V gene TRBV9 combines with J gene TRBJ2-1, with D uncertain. The CDR3 is made up of 15 amino acids. Deletions cut 0 bases from V and 7 bases from J, with 14 bases between. Germline CDR1 is SGDLS and CDR2 is YYNGEE.

The chain is built from TRBV2 and TRBJ1-5, with D unclear. This CDR3 is built from 18 residues. Germline V gene lookup returns CDR1 SNHLY and CDR2 FYNNEI. V was pared by 2 bases and J by 0 bases, with 17 bases between. As DNA, the CDR3 is TGTGCCAGCAGTGAATATCCAGAGGGATACTATAGCAATCAGCCCCAGCATTTT. Translation gives CASSEYPEGYYSNQPQHF.

This clone was detected only once. The gene calls are TRBV19 and TRBJ2-7; possibly TRBD1 for D (6 bases). The CDR3 consists of 15 residues. Germline values: CDR1 LNHDA, CDR2 SQIVND (reference sequence). The V end was cut by 2 bases, the J end by 4 bases, with 15 bases between. The CDR3 nucleotides are TGTGCCAGTAGTATATTCCCAGGGGACGGATACGAGCAGTACTTC. It translates to CASSIFPGDGYEQYF. Complete variable domain (other parts from reference TRBV19 and TRBJ2-7): DGGITQSPKYLFRKEGQNVTLSCEQNLNHDAMYWYRQDPGQGLRLIYYSQIVNDFQKGDIAEGYSVSREKKESFPLTVTSAQKNPTAFYLCASSIFPGDGYEQYFGPGTRLTVT.

The V and J genes are TRBV28 and TRBJ1-3; D is unresolved. CDR3 length: 15 residues. Germline loops: CDR1 MDHEN, CDR2 SYDVKM. V lost 5 bases and J lost 0, with 11 bases in between. The CDR3, as DNA: TGTGCCAGCAGTCCGTGGGGTAGCTCTGGAAACACCATATATTTT. It specifies CASSPWGSSGNTIYF.

V is TRBV28 and J is TRBJ2-3, with TRBD2 as a possible D gene (6 bases). This CDR3 comprises 14 residues. The ends were cut back, 2 bases at V and 6 bases at J, with 12 bases in the middle. Germline V lookup: CDR1 MDHEN, CDR2 SYDVKM. The CDR3 reads CASSLTGVGDTQYF. CDR3 bases: TGTGCCAGCAGTTTAACGGGAGTAGGGGATACGCAGTATTTT.

This clone was seen only once. The chain carries TRBV6-5 and TRBJ1-1, with 7 bases that match TRBD1. The CDR3 is 14 amino acids. J lost 1 base, V lost 7 bases, and 6 bases had no gene match. Per the germline V gene, CDR1 is MNHEY and CDR2 is SVGAGI. The chain's CDR3 is CASIKAGGNTEAFF. CDR3 sequence (DNA): TGTGCCAGCATCAAAGCAGGGGGGAACACTGAAGCTTTCTTT.

This chain connects TRBV18 to TRBJ1-1, with D possibly TRBD1 on 5 matching bases. Germline V CDR1 and CDR2: KGHSH, LQKENI. The V and J ends lost 5 bases and 1 base respectively, with 8 bases between them. This CDR3 has 13 amino acids. The CDR3 region has the DNA TGTGCCAGCTCAAACGGACAGAACACTGAAGCTTTCTTT. As protein: CASSNGQNTEAFF.

The chain carries TRBV13 and TRBJ2-7, with TRBD1 matching 9 bases. V gave up 5 bases and J gave up 7 bases; unmatched junction bases: 9. CDR1 and CDR2 (germline): PRHDT, FYEKMQ (reference sequence). The CDR3 consists of 14 residues. For the CDR3, the DNA is TGTGCCAGCAGCCCCCGGGACAGGGCTCGGGAGCAGTACTTC. Translated: CASSPRDRAREQYF.

The rearrangement joins TRBV4-2 to TRBJ2-5; 11 positions match TRBD2. The CDR3 has 16 residues. Germline V lookup: CDR1 LGHNA, CDR2 YNFKEQ. V lost 3 bases, J lost 5 bases, and 8 bases stayed unmatched. The CDR3, as DNA: TGTGCCAGCAGCCAGGGACTAGCGGCGCCTTGGGAGACCCAGTACTTC. Protein product: CASSQGLAAPWETQYF.

The CDR3 coding sequence is TGCGCCAGCAGCAGGACAGGGCCAACCGGGGAGCTGTTTTTT. Protein product: CASSRTGPTGELFF. This chain joins TRBV5-1 and TRBJ2-2; 8 bases fit TRBD1. This CDR3 has 14 residues. Trimming removed 4 bases from V and 5 bases from J; junction bases left unmatched: 4. Germline V gives CDR1 SGHRS, CDR2 YFSETQ.

The V gene is TRBV6-6, the J gene TRBJ2-2; 7 bases map to TRBD1. The CDR3 spans 13 residues. Germline CDR1 and CDR2: MNHNY and SVGAGI (reference sequence). V trimming: 6 bases; J trimming: 4 bases; junction bases outside the gene matches: 2. CDR3 bases: TGTGCCAGCAGAACAGGGGCCACCGGGGAGCTGTTTTTT. Amino acids: CASRTGATGELFF.

The chain combines TRBV4-3 with TRBJ2-2; TRBD2 matches 8 bases. J was trimmed by 0 bases and V by 2 bases; bases with no gene match: 2. Germline V lookup: CDR1 LGHNA, CDR2 YSLEER. The CDR3 is made up of 16 amino acids. CDR3 nucleotide sequence: TGCGCCAGCAGCCAAAGAGCGGGAGCGAACACCGGGGAGCTGTTTTTT. Its protein is CASSQRAGANTGELFF.

This clone came up a few times. J is TRBJ2-7 and V is TRBV5-4; 15 bases are shared with TRBD2. The germline V gene encodes CDR1 SGHNT and CDR2 YYREEE (reference sequence). V lost 4 bases to trimming and J lost 1 base; unmatched junction nucleotides: 3. CDR3 size: 16 residues. The CDR3 nucleotides read TGTGCCAGCAGCAAGGGACTAGCGGGAGGTTCCTACGAGCAGTACTTC. Encoded protein: CASSKGLAGGSYEQYF.

CDR3 region: CASRSQSFSGYEQYF. CDR3 coding DNA: TGTGCCAGCCGCTCCCAATCTTTTAGCGGCTACGAGCAGTACTTC. V and J are TRBV6-6 and TRBJ2-7, with a possible D match to TRBD2 (6 bases). The CDR3 totals 15 residues. V lost 8 bases and J 3 bases, leaving 20 bases between the germline ends. CDR1 is MNHNY, CDR2 SVGAGI, per germline (reference sequence).

The J gene is TRBJ2-7, the V gene TRBV7-2, with 8 bases matching TRBD2. Germline CDR1 and CDR2: SGHTA and FQGNSA. The CDR3 totals 16 residues. V was pared by 5 bases and J by 4 bases, with 13 bases of the junction left unmatched. The CDR3 here is CASSPSPGLGHYEQYF. The CDR3 DNA is TGTGCCAGCAGCCCTAGCCCGGGACTAGGCCATTACGAGCAGTACTTC.

The chain is built from TRBV5-6 and TRBJ2-3; D unresolved. The CDR3 has 11 amino acids. The germline V gene has CDR1 SGHDT and CDR2 YYEEEE. Trimming removed 1 base at V and 9 bases at J, with 6 bases between. CDR3 DNA sequence: TGTGCCAGCAGCTTGAGGAAGACGCAGTATTTT. This encodes CASSLRKTQYF.

This clone was seen a few times. CDR3 sequence: CASSLLPGVNTEAFF. CDR3 sequence (DNA): TGCGCCAGCAGCTTGTTACCAGGGGTGAACACTGAAGCTTTCTTT. J is TRBJ1-1 and V is TRBV5-1; D possibly corresponds to TRBD1 (6 bases). The ends were cut back, 1 base at V and 0 bases at J, with 10 bases in the middle. The CDR3 runs 15 residues. Germline V gene sequence: CDR1 SGHRS, CDR2 YFSETQ. The full variable domain, in which reference TRBV5-1 and TRBJ1-1 provide the parts outside the CDR3, is KAGVTQTPRYLIKTRGQQVTLSCSPISGHRSVSWYQQTPGQGLQFLFEYFSETQRNKGNFPGRFSGRQFSNSRSEMNVSTLELGDSALYLCASSLLPGVNTEAFFGQGTRLTVV.

This clone was seen once. The chain carries TRBV4-3 and TRBJ2-7; TRBD2 matches 7 bases. Germline V CDR1 and CDR2: LGHNA, YSLEER. The V gene end was trimmed by 4 bases and the J gene end by 6 bases; junction bases not matched to a gene: 12. The CDR3 has 15 residues. CDR3 protein: CASSPSSGPLSEQYF. The CDR3 bases are TGCGCCAGCAGCCCCTCTAGCGGACCCTTGAGCGAGCAGTACTTC.